Listed below are T cell receptor beta chains from one sample, sequenced in a study of OX40 agonist ivuxolimab in advanced cancers. Data came from immunoSEQ multiplex PCR; TCRdb stores just in-frame clones and leaves some out. The sample lists 77,000 or so clones; about 93% were seen once. This sample comprised CD4+ or CD8+ T cells sorted from blood, obtained in a trial of the OX40 agonist ivuxolimab. All receptors come from an adult with an advanced solid tumor such as melanoma, head and neck, liver or kidney cancer. Each CDR3 is given with its conserved first and last residue. A D gene is named only where the DNA matches it firmly. The size field is filled for only some rows; it gives once, few, many or a size class.

clone size | J gene | D gene | V gene | CDR3 protein | CDR3 DNA
- | TRBJ2-2 | - | TRBV10-3 | CAISGALATGELFF | TGTGCCATCAGTGGCGCACTAGCTACCGGGGAGCTGTTTTTT
- | TRBJ2-6 | - | TRBV5-1 | CASSLSGSGANVLTF | TGCGCCAGCAGCTTGTCCGGGTCTGGGGCCAACGTCCTGACTTTC
- | TRBJ2-7 | - | TRBV7-2 | CASSLRVPFYEQYF | TGTGCCAGCAGCTTAAGGGTTCCGTTCTACGAGCAGTACTTC
- | TRBJ2-3 | - | TRBV6-5 | CASSWTVGTQYF | TGTGCCAGCAGTTGGACGGTGGGTACGCAGTATTTT
- | TRBJ2-5 | - | TRBV5-1 | CASSSQQGPQETQYF | TGCGCCAGCAGCTCCCAACAGGGCCCCCAAGAGACCCAGTACTTC
few | TRBJ1-1 | - | TRBV10-3 | CAIIPGGFGTEAFF | TGTGCCATCATCCCGGGGGGGTTCGGCACTGAAGCTTTCTTT
- | TRBJ2-7 | TRBD1 | TRBV4-1 | CASSPRTGLSYEQYF | TGCGCCAGCAGCCCCCGGACAGGCCTCTCCTACGAGCAGTACTTC
- | TRBJ1-5 | - | TRBV28 | CASSTGLTGNQPQHF | TGTGCCAGCAGTACAGGGCTTACGGGCAATCAGCCCCAGCATTTT
- | TRBJ2-2 | - | TRBV5-1 | CASSTDPDTGELFF | TGCGCCAGCAGCACGGACCCTGACACCGGGGAGCTGTTTTTT
- | TRBJ1-1 | - | TRBV21-1 | CASSKDGRGKGTEAFF | TGTGCCAGCAGCAAAGACGGTAGAGGGAAGGGCACTGAAGCTTTCTTT
- | TRBJ2-5 | - | TRBV7-9 | CASNLAHDETQYF | TGTGCCAGCAACTTAGCCCATGATGAGACCCAGTACTTC
- | TRBJ1-1 | - | TRBV11-3 | CASSPGQNTEAFF | TGTGCCAGCAGCCCCGGACAGAACACTGAAGCTTTCTTT
- | TRBJ2-7 | TRBD1 | TRBV5-1 | CASSLTGGTYEQYF | TGCGCCAGCAGCTTGACAGGGGGCACCTACGAGCAGTACTTC
- | TRBJ1-2 | - | TRBV7-2 | CASSLAQEPRDGYTF | TGTGCCAGCAGCTTAGCGCAGGAGCCCCGGGATGGCTACACCTTC
- | TRBJ1-1 | - | TRBV2 | CASSRGANTEAFF | TGTGCCAGCAGTAGAGGAGCGAACACTGAAGCTTTCTTT
- | TRBJ2-5 | TRBD2 | TRBV6-1 | CASSEGPSGKETQYF | TGTGCCAGCAGTGAAGGTCCTAGCGGGAAGGAGACCCAGTACTTC
- | TRBJ2-3 | TRBD2 | TRBV9 | CASSHLGLGGPDTQYF | TGTGCCAGCAGCCACCTTGGACTAGGAGGTCCAGATACGCAGTATTTT
- | TRBJ1-6 | TRBD1 | TRBV15 | CATSRDYRTGGESPLHF | TGTGCCACCAGCAGAGACTATCGGACAGGGGGCGAATCACCCCTCCACTTT
- | TRBJ1-6 | TRBD1 | TRBV10-1 | CASSESGQGEPLHF | TGCGCCAGCAGTGAGTCCGGTCAGGGGGAACCCCTCCACTTT
- | TRBJ2-2 | - | TRBV18 | CASSPPGGNTGELFF | TGTGCCAGCTCACCCCCTGGGGGGAACACCGGGGAGCTGTTTTTT
- | TRBJ2-6 | - | TRBV9 | CASSVGSGANVLTF | TGTGCCAGCAGCGTAGGCTCTGGGGCCAACGTCCTGACTTTC
- | TRBJ2-5 | - | TRBV5-1 | CASSLGSAETQYF | TGCGCCAGCAGCTTGGGTAGCGCTGAGACCCAGTACTTC
- | TRBJ2-5 | - | TRBV29-1 | CSADGRDTETQYF | TGCAGCGCCGATGGCAGGGACACGGAGACCCAGTACTTC
once | TRBJ2-5 | TRBD1 | TRBV18 | CASSPGTEQETQYF | TGTGCCAGCTCACCCGGGACAGAGCAAGAGACCCAGTACTTC
- | TRBJ1-5 | - | TRBV28 | CASRHTGGSSGNQPQHF | TGTGCCAGCAGGCACACAGGTGGGTCATCGGGCAATCAGCCCCAGCATTTT
- | TRBJ1-1 | - | TRBV5-1 | CASSRTGTANTEAFF | TGCGCCAGCAGCAGAACCGGGACGGCGAACACTGAAGCTTTCTTT
- | TRBJ2-7 | - | TRBV10-1 | CASAYGNQYF | TGCGCCAGCGCTTACGGGAACCAGTACTTC
- | TRBJ1-4 | - | TRBV18 | CASSPRQGQEKLFF | TGTGCCAGCTCACCACGCCAGGGTCAAGAAAAACTGTTTTTT
- | TRBJ1-3 | TRBD1 | TRBV11-2 | CASSRGTGFGNTIYF | TGTGCCAGCAGCCGAGGGACAGGGTTTGGAAACACCATATATTTT
- | TRBJ1-3 | - | TRBV4-2 | CASSQASPRSSGNTIYF | TGTGCCAGCAGCCAAGCCAGTCCAAGGAGCTCTGGAAACACCATATATTTT
- | TRBJ2-7 | - | TRBV4-2 | CASSQVGGSQYEQYF | TGTGCCAGCAGCCAAGTTGGCGGATCACAATACGAGCAGTACTTC
- | TRBJ2-7 | TRBD1 | TRBV7-8 | CASSLEGTGSYEQYF | TGTGCCAGCAGCTTAGAGGGGACAGGGTCCTACGAGCAGTACTTC
- | TRBJ2-7 | TRBD1 | TRBV5-4 | CASSHTRDRGVEQYF | TGTGCCAGCAGCCATACCCGGGACAGGGGCGTGGAGCAGTACTTC
- | TRBJ1-5 | - | TRBV10-3 | CAISESVGQPQHF | TGTGCCATCAGTGAGTCTGTGGGTCAGCCCCAGCATTTT
once | TRBJ1-2 | TRBD1 | TRBV7-2 | CASTETGNYGYTF | TGTGCCAGCACCGAGACAGGGAATTATGGCTACACCTTC